This is a list of T cell receptor beta chains from one sample in a study of blood T cell repertoires in COVID-19. Sequencing used immunoSEQ multiplex PCR; TCRdb keeps in-frame clones, though not all of them. The sample records 63,000 or so clones, around 80% being singletons. The sample taken for sequencing was peripheral blood. All receptors come from a human donor in a cohort sampled during active COVID-19. Each CDR3 is given with its conserved first and last residue. The order of the fields is D gene, V gene, clone size, CDR3 protein. A D gene is named only where the DNA matches it firmly. Clone size is stated in some rows and not others, as once, few, many or a class when expanded.

D: -; V: TRBV5-5; size: few; CDR3: CASSFTGNQPQHF
D: TRBD2; V: TRBV11-2; size: -; CDR3: CASSLAGADEQYF
D: -; V: TRBV4-1; size: -; CDR3: CASSQEGGAFF
D: -; V: TRBV7-9; size: -; CDR3: CASSLFPTVSYEQYF
D: -; V: TRBV10-3; size: -; CDR3: CATQENTEAFF
D: TRBD2; V: TRBV28; size: -; CDR3: CASTPRLAVAYEQFF
D: -; V: TRBV27; size: -; CDR3: CASRTGLMNTEAFF
D: TRBD1; V: TRBV28; size: once; CDR3: CAQPSLDRVPTDTQYF
D: TRBD2; V: TRBV5-6; size: -; CDR3: CASSAGSGSTDTQYF
D: -; V: TRBV19; size: -; CDR3: CASSIWTVRGTGELFF
D: TRBD1; V: TRBV28; size: few; CDR3: CASSSAGTGVINEQFF
D: -; V: TRBV6-6; size: -; CDR3: CASSYSGSPSYEQYF
D: TRBD1; V: TRBV2; size: -; CDR3: CASNRGYTGELFF
D: TRBD2; V: TRBV18; size: -; CDR3: CASSPRTSGSGNEQFF
D: TRBD1; V: TRBV11-1; size: -; CDR3: CASSLGQGRNTEAFF
D: TRBD2; V: TRBV5-1; size: -; CDR3: CASSLVGLAGASEQFF
D: TRBD1; V: TRBV12-3/TRBV12-4; size: -; CDR3: CASSLGQGYEQYF
D: TRBD1; V: TRBV6-5; size: -; CDR3: CASSYSTGSPTGELFF
D: -; V: TRBV18; size: -; CDR3: CASSPMAGNYGYTF
D: -; V: TRBV7-9; size: -; CDR3: CASSPRSGMDEQFF
D: -; V: TRBV24-1; size: -; CDR3: CATSMTANTGELFF
D: TRBD2; V: TRBV3-1/TRBV3-2; size: -; CDR3: CASSLGLAGITGELFF
D: TRBD1; V: TRBV28; size: few; CDR3: CASRDPRTGDGYTF
D: -; V: TRBV28; size: -; CDR3: CASSLSGSTYEQYF
D: TRBD2; V: TRBV30; size: -; CDR3: CAWSVLPGLAVYEQYF
D: -; V: TRBV28; size: -; CDR3: CASSRRPESNTGELFF
D: TRBD2; V: TRBV7-9; size: -; CDR3: CASSGPGTSPYEQYF
D: -; V: TRBV5-6; size: once; CDR3: CASSLGAFSGNTIYF
D: TRBD2; V: TRBV3-1/TRBV3-2; size: -; CDR3: CASSQTASGIQDTQYF
D: -; V: TRBV28; size: -; CDR3: CASSLGQVSGNTIYF
D: -; V: TRBV6-5; size: -; CDR3: CASSYIARNTEAFF
D: TRBD1; V: TRBV2; size: -; CDR3: CASSQDRGGEQYF
D: -; V: TRBV5-6; size: -; CDR3: CASRPGGRETQYF
D: TRBD1; V: TRBV6-5; size: -; CDR3: CASSSRQGRGNSPLHF
D: -; V: TRBV5-4; size: -; CDR3: CASSILYPTATNSPLHF
D: TRBD1; V: TRBV5-4; size: few; CDR3: CASSPGGAGAKNIQYF
D: TRBD2; V: TRBV28; size: -; CDR3: CASKAGTNNEQFF
D: TRBD1; V: TRBV7-6; size: -; CDR3: CASSDRQGAQFF
D: TRBD2; V: TRBV5-1; size: -; CDR3: CASSLNPSGRNTGELFF
D: -; V: TRBV27; size: -; CDR3: CASSPQGGIYGYTF
D: TRBD1; V: TRBV5-1; size: -; CDR3: CASKQGSRTDTQYF
D: -; V: TRBV4-3; size: -; CDR3: CASSQDRSGVGNTGELFF
D: TRBD1; V: TRBV4-1; size: -; CDR3: CASSQQGVGYEQYF
D: TRBD1; V: TRBV19; size: once; CDR3: CASGRGQLNTEAFF
D: -; V: TRBV29-1; size: -; CDR3: CSAGRVITGELFF
D: TRBD1; V: TRBV18; size: -; CDR3: CASSPLVGQYTGELFF
D: TRBD1; V: TRBV25-1; size: -; CDR3: CASSIGTGNTGELFF
D: TRBD2; V: TRBV10-3; size: -; CDR3: CATGTKETQYF
D: -; V: TRBV19; size: -; CDR3: CASSSQAINYEQYF
D: TRBD2; V: TRBV4-2; size: few; CDR3: CASSQRVGGEWNEQFF
D: TRBD1; V: TRBV7-9; size: -; CDR3: CASSLARGTGSYEQYF
D: -; V: TRBV6-2/TRBV6-3; size: -; CDR3: CASSYSPGHEQYF
D: TRBD2; V: TRBV27; size: -; CDR3: CASASGPALGEQYF